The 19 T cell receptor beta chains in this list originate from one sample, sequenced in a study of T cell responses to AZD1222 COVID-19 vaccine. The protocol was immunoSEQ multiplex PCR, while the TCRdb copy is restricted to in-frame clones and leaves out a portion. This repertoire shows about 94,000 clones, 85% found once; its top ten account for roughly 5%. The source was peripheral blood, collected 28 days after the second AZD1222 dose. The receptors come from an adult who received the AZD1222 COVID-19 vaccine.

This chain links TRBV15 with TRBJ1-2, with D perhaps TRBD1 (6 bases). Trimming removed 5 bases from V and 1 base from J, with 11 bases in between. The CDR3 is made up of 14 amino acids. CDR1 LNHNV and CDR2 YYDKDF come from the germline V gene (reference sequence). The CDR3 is CATSGIQGNYGYTF. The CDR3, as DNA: TGTGCCACCAGCGGGATACAGGGTAACTATGGCTACACCTTC.

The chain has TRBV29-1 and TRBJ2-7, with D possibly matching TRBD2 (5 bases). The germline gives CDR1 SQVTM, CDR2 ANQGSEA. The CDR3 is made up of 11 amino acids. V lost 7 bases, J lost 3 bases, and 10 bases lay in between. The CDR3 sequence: CSAQTNYEQYF. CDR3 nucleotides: TGCAGCGCCCAGACTAACTACGAGCAGTACTTC.

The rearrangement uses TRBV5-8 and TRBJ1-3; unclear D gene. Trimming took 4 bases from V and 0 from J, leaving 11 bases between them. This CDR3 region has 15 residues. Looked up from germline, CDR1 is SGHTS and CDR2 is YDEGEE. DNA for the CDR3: TGTGCCAGCAGCCCATTATCGTCCTCTGGAAACACCATATATTTT. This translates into CASSPLSSSGNTIYF.

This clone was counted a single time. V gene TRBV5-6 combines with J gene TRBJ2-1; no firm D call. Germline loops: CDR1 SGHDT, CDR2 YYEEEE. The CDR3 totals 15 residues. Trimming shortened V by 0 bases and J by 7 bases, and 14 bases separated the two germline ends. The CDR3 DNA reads TGTGCCAGCAGCTTGGACCAGGCAGCTTTTAATGAGCAGTTCTTC. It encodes CASSLDQAAFNEQFF.

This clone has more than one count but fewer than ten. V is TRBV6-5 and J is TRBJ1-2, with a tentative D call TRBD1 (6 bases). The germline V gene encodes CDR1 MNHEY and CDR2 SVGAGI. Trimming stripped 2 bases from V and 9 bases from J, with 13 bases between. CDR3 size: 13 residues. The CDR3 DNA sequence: TGTGCCAGCAGTTACAATAGGGGGGCGAGCTACACCTTC. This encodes CASSYNRGASYTF.

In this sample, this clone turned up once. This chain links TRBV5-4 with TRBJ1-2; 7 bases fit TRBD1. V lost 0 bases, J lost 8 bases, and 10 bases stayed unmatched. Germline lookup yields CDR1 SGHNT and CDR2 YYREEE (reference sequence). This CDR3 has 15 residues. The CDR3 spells CASSLVNRGHPGYTF. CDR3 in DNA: TGTGCCAGCAGCTTGGTAAACAGGGGACATCCCGGCTACACCTTC.

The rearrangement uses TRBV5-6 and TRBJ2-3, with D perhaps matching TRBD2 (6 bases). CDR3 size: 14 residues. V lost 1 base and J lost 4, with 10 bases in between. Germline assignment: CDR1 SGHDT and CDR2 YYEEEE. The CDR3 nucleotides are TGTGCCAGCAGCTTGTTCTCGGGGGCAGATACGCAGTATTTT. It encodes CASSLFSGADTQYF.

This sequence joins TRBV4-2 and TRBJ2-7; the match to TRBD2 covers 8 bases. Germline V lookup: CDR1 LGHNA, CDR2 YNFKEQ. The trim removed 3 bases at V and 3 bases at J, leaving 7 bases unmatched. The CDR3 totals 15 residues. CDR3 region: CASSHKLADLYEQYF. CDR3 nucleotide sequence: TGTGCCAGCAGCCATAAACTAGCGGACCTCTACGAGCAGTACTTC.

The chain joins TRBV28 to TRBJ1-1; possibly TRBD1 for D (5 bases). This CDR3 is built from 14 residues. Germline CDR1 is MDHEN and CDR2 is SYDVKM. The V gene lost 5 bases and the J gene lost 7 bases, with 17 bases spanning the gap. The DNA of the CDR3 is TGTGCCAGCAGTCCTATCCCGGGGCAGAATGAAGCTTTCTTT. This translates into CASSPIPGQNEAFF.

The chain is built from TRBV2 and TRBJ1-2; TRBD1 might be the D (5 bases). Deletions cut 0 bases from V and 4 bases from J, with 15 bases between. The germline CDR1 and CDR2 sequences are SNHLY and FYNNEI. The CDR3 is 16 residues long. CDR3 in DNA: TGTGCCAGCAGTGAAGCGGGACTCGGGGTCGGCTATGGCTACACCTTC. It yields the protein CASSEAGLGVGYGYTF.

The CDR3 region is CASSSGRNQPQHF. Written as DNA, the CDR3 is TGTGCCAGCAGCTCGGGTCGCAATCAGCCCCAGCATTTT. The chain carries TRBV5-6 and TRBJ1-5; D gene unclear. V was clipped by 3 bases and J by 2 bases, with 6 bases between them. The CDR3 is 13 residues long. The germline CDR1 and CDR2 sequences are SGHDT and YYEEEE.

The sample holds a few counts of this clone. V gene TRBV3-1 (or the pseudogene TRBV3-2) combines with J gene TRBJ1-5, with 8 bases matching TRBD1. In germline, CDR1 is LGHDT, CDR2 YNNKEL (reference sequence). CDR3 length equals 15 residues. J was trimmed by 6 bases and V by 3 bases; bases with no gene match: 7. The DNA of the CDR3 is TGTGCCAGCAGCCAGGGCAGGGGGCGAATTCAGCCCCAGCATTTT. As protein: CASSQGRGRIQPQHF.

The CDR3, as DNA: TGCGCCAGCAGCTTGCGCAGACAGGGAAGAGGAGACACCGGGGAGCTGTTTTTT. Its protein product is CASSLRRQGRGDTGELFF. The chain has TRBV5-1 and TRBJ2-2; 7 nucleotides match TRBD1. The CDR3 covers 18 residues. The V gene's germline CDR1 is SGHRS and CDR2 YFSETQ. Trimming removed 1 base from V and 3 bases from J; junction bases left unmatched: 12.

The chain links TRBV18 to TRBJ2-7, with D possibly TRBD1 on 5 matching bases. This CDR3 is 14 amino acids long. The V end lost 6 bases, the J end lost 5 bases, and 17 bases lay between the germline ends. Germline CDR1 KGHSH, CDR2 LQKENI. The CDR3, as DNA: TGTGCCAGCTCCAGGGATCCATCGCTCGACGAGCAGTACTTC. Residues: CASSRDPSLDEQYF.

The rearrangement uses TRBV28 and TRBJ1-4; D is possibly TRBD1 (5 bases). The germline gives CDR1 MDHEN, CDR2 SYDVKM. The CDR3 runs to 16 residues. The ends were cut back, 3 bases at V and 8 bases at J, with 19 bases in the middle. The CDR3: CASSFGGGGGWEKLFF. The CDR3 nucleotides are TGTGCCAGCAGTTTTGGCGGCGGGGGAGGGTGGGAAAAACTGTTTTTT.

The CDR3 reads CASSPYPPGGINEKLFF. In DNA form, the CDR3 reads TGTGCCAGCAGCCCCTACCCGCCGGGAGGTATTAATGAAAAACTGTTTTTT. The chain uses TRBV4-2 and TRBJ1-4; no definite D call. The CDR3 is 17 amino acids. Trimming removed 4 bases at V and 4 bases at J, with 19 bases between. The germline CDR1 and CDR2 sequences are LGHNA and YNFKEQ.

CDR3 region: CATRTGTYTGELFF. Here the CDR3 DNA reads TGTGCCACCAGGACAGGGACTTACACCGGGGAGCTGTTTTTT. The rearrangement joins TRBV5-5 to TRBJ2-2; TRBD1 matches 8 bases. The germline gives CDR1 SGHKS, CDR2 YYEKEE (reference sequence). V shed 9 bases, J shed 3 bases, and the junction held 7 bases outside the gene matches. The CDR3 is made up of 14 amino acids.

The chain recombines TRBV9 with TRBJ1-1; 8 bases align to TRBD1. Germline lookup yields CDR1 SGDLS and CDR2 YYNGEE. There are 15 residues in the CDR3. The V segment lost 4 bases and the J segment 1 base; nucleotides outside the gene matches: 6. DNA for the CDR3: TGTGCCAGCAGCCTCACAGGGGGAGGGAACACTGAAGCTTTCTTT. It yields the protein CASSLTGGGNTEAFF.

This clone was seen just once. In nucleotides, the CDR3 is TGTGCCAGCAGTTCCCCACTCCCGGGACAGGGGGCGGTTAGGGCCCCTCACTATGGCTACACCTTC. Residues: CASSSPLPGQGAVRAPHYGYTF. The genes are TRBV28 and TRBJ1-2; 12 nucleotides agree with TRBD1. This CDR3 spans 22 amino acids. Trimming cost V 4 bases and J 3 bases; bases outside gene matches: 24. Germline V lookup: CDR1 MDHEN, CDR2 SYDVKM.